The rows below give T cell receptor beta chains drawn from one sample of a study of blood T cell repertoires in COVID-19. This table comes from immunoSEQ multiplex PCR, and its TCRdb copy is limited to in-frame clones, with some not included. The sample consists of almost 55,000 clones, roughly 84% of them appearing once. Sample: peripheral blood. The receptors were gathered from a man in his fifties or sixties with active COVID-19. Both conserved end residues are part of each CDR3. D genes are given only for firm matches. For some rows the clone size is stated as once, few or many, or as a class when expanded; others skip it.

length,J,D,V,size,DNA,CDR3
16,TRBJ1-6,.,TRBV7-3,.,TGTGCCAGCAGCTTAACGGGGAGCTCCTATAATTCACCCCTCCACTTT,CASSLTGSSYNSPLHF
15,TRBJ2-1,TRBD1,TRBV11-2,.,TGTGCCAGCAGCCGCGGACAGGGCAGCTACAATGAGCAGTTCTTC,CASSRGQGSYNEQFF
14,TRBJ1-2,TRBD1,TRBV27,few,TGTGCCAGCAGTCCTAGGCAGGGGGCGAGTGGCTACACCTTC,CASSPRQGASGYTF
13,TRBJ1-1,.,TRBV28,.,TGTGCCAGCAGTTTAAGTGGAGGGTCTGAAGCTTTCTTT,CASSLSGGSEAFF
18,TRBJ2-1,TRBD2,TRBV3-1/TRBV3-2,.,TGTGCCAGCAGCCAAGTTAGGGGGACTAGCGGGAGGGGGAATGAGCAGTTCTTC,CASSQVRGTSGRGNEQFF
14,TRBJ1-2,.,TRBV30,.,TGTGCCTGGATTTCTTCCAGGGGCCCCTATGGCTACACCTTC,CAWISSRGPYGYTF
14,TRBJ1-3,.,TRBV27,.,TGTGCCAGCAGTACTAGGGATACTGGAAACACCATATATTTT,CASSTRDTGNTIYF
13,TRBJ2-7,.,TRBV28,.,TGTGCCAGCAGTACAACAGTAGCCTACGAGCAGTACTTC,CASSTTVAYEQYF
14,TRBJ2-2,TRBD2,TRBV7-8,.,TGTGCCAGCAGCACGGGACTAGCGGGCGGGGAGCTGTTTTTT,CASSTGLAGGELFF
16,TRBJ2-1,TRBD1,TRBV7-2,.,TGTGCCAGCAGCTTAGCCGGGACAGGGGCCTACAATGAGCAGTTCTTC,CASSLAGTGAYNEQFF
14,TRBJ2-5,.,TRBV7-2,.,TGTGCCAGCAGCCCCAGCAGGGTGGAAGAGACCCAGTACTTC,CASSPSRVEETQYF
15,TRBJ2-5,.,TRBV6-5,.,TGTGCCAGCAGTTACGCCTGGAGCCGGCAAGAGACCCAGTACTTC,CASSYAWSRQETQYF
14,TRBJ2-1,.,TRBV24-1,.,TGTGCCACCGCCGACAGGAGCTCCTACAATGAGCAGTTCTTC,CATADRSSYNEQFF
16,TRBJ1-5,TRBD1,TRBV6-2/TRBV6-3,once,TGTGCCAGCAGTTACTCGGCCAGGGGGCGAAATCAGCCCCAGCATTTT,CASSYSARGRNQPQHF
14,TRBJ1-5,TRBD1,TRBV6-5,once,TGTGCCAGCAGTCCAGGGGGCGCGGGTCAGCCCCAGCATTTT,CASSPGGAGQPQHF
13,TRBJ2-2,.,TRBV6-6,.,TGTGCCAGCATGCGAGAGAACACCGGGGAGCTGTTTTTT,CASMRENTGELFF
14,TRBJ2-5,TRBD2,TRBV5-6,.,TGTGCCAGCAGCCAGAAAGCGGGAGAAGAGACCCAGTACTTC,CASSQKAGEETQYF
14,TRBJ2-1,TRBD2,TRBV30,.,TGTGCCTGGATATTCGGACTAGCGGGAGGGAGACAGCTCTTC,CAWIFGLAGGRQLF
19,TRBJ1-1,.,TRBV12-2,.,TGTGCAAGTCGCTTAGCGAGCCAGGGTGGAGCCCCTTGGAACACTGAAGCTTTCTTT,CASRLASQGGAPWNTEAFF
15,TRBJ1-3,TRBD1,TRBV7-6,.,TGTGCCAGCAGCTCGGACAGGGCGAGAGCTAACACCATATATTTT,CASSSDRARANTIYF
14,TRBJ2-3,TRBD2,TRBV5-1,once,TGCGCCAGCAGCCTAGCGGAGATCACAGATACGCAGTATTTT,CASSLAEITDTQYF
14,TRBJ2-3,.,TRBV25-1,.,TGTGCCAGCAGTGAGCCCCCCGAGACAGATACGCAGTATTTT,CASSEPPETDTQYF
16,TRBJ2-2,.,TRBV6-5,.,TGTGCCAGCAGTTACTCTTCTCAGGGTTACACCGGGGAGCTGTTTTTT,CASSYSSQGYTGELFF
17,TRBJ1-4,.,TRBV28,once,TGTGCCAGCAGCGGACCTGGTGGGGGCGGTACTAATGAAAAACTGTTTTTT,CASSGPGGGGTNEKLFF
13,TRBJ2-2,.,TRBV12-3/TRBV12-4,few,TGTGCCAGCAGGGGGGAGGACACCGGGGAGCTGTTTTTT,CASRGEDTGELFF
18,TRBJ1-4,TRBD1,TRBV4-2,.,TGTGCCAGCAGGCGACGCAGGGGGCGGCCCACCCCTAATGAAAAACTGTTTTTT,CASRRRRGRPTPNEKLFF
15,TRBJ2-2,.,TRBV9,.,TGTGCCAGCAGCGTAGGGGGGGAAAGCACCGGGGAGCTGTTTTTT,CASSVGGESTGELFF
15,TRBJ1-6,.,TRBV28,.,TGTGCCAGCAGTTCAGGGACGGGGGATAATTCACCCCTCCACTTT,CASSSGTGDNSPLHF
14,TRBJ1-1,TRBD1,TRBV5-1,.,TGCGCCAGCAGCCGGACAGGAGCGAACACTGAAGCTTTCTTT,CASSRTGANTEAFF
17,TRBJ2-3,.,TRBV6-6,.,TGTGCCAGCAGTCTCCTCTCGGACAGCGACCGCACAGATACGCAGTATTTT,CASSLLSDSDRTDTQYF
18,TRBJ2-6,TRBD1,TRBV7-2,.,TGTGCCAGCAGTTTCCGCGGGACAGGCCACTCTGGGGCCAACGTCCTGACTTTC,CASSFRGTGHSGANVLTF
13,TRBJ2-7,.,TRBV29-1,.,TGCAGCGTTCGGGGGTGGCCCTCCTACGAGCAGTACTTC,CSVRGWPSYEQYF
15,TRBJ2-2,TRBD1,TRBV7-8,once,TGTGCCAGCAGTTCGACAGGGGGCTACACCGGGGAGCTGTTTTTT,CASSSTGGYTGELFF
13,TRBJ1-1,.,TRBV24-1,.,TGTGCCACCAGTGATTTGCAGTGGCGGGGAGCTTTCTTT,CATSDLQWRGAFF
13,TRBJ1-1,.,TRBV6-4,once,TGTGCCAGCAGTACGGGAGGTGGTACTGAAGCTTTCTTT,CASSTGGGTEAFF
20,TRBJ2-1,TRBD2,TRBV7-3,.,TGTGCCAGCAGCCCCGAGGGACTAGCGGGAGGGAAAACCTTCCTTAATGAGCAGTTCTTC,CASSPEGLAGGKTFLNEQFF
14,TRBJ1-3,.,TRBV3-1/TRBV3-2,.,TGTGCCAGCAGCCAATCTTACTCTGGAAACACCATATATTTT,CASSQSYSGNTIYF
16,TRBJ1-5,TRBD1,TRBV28,.,TGTGCCAGCAGTTTCCGGGGACAGGGGAGCAATCAGCCCCAGCATTTT,CASSFRGQGSNQPQHF
16,TRBJ2-5,TRBD2,TRBV27,.,TGTGCCAGCAGTCCGCGTCGGCTAGCGGGAACTGAGACCCAGTACTTC,CASSPRRLAGTETQYF
15,TRBJ1-2,.,TRBV3-1/TRBV3-2,.,TGTGCCAGCAGCCAAGATTTTGCAGCTAACTATGGCTACACCTTC,CASSQDFAANYGYTF
15,TRBJ2-7,TRBD1,TRBV7-2,.,TGTGCCAGCAGCTTAGGGGCAGGGGGCTCCTACGAGCAGTACTTC,CASSLGAGGSYEQYF
15,TRBJ1-2,.,TRBV6-5,.,TGTGCCAGCAGTTACTCGATCGGGTCAGAATATGGCTACACCTTC,CASSYSIGSEYGYTF
14,TRBJ1-1,.,TRBV5-1,.,TGCGCCAGCAGCCCACAAAATACAGTCACTGAAGCTTTCTTT,CASSPQNTVTEAFF
14,TRBJ2-2,.,TRBV6-2/TRBV6-3,.,TGTGCCAGCAGTTACCACCCCGGGGTAAGGGAGCTGTTTTTT,CASSYHPGVRELFF
12,TRBJ1-1,.,TRBV18,.,TGTGCCAGCTCACCAGGAGACACTGAAGCTTTCTTT,CASSPGDTEAFF
18,TRBJ2-4,.,TRBV15,.,TGTGCCACCAGCCTTCCCCCGCGGGGACGGGGAGGCAAAAACATTCAGTACTTC,CATSLPPRGRGGKNIQYF
15,TRBJ2-2,.,TRBV3-1/TRBV3-2,.,TGTGCCAGCAGCCCCAGTGCAGGGCAAAGCGGGGAGCTGTTTTTT,CASSPSAGQSGELFF
15,TRBJ1-5,TRBD1,TRBV10-2,.,TGCGCCAGCAGGACAGGGGGCGCGAGCAATCAGCCCCAGCATTTT,CASRTGGASNQPQHF
14,TRBJ2-1,TRBD2,TRBV6-5,.,TGTGCCAGCAAATTAGCGGGTAACAACAATGAGCAGTTCTTC,CASKLAGNNNEQFF